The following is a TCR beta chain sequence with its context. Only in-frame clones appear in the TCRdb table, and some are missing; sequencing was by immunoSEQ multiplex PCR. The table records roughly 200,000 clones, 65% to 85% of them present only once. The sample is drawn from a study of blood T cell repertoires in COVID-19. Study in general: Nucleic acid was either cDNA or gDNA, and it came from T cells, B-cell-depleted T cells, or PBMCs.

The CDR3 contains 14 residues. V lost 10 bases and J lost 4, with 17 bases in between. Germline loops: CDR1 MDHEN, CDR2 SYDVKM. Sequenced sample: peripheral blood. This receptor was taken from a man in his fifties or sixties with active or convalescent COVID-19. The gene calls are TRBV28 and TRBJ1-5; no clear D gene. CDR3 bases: TGTGCCACCAATCAGGCTTTCATTAATCAGCCCCAGCATTTT. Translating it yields CATNQAFINQPQHF.